This T cell receptor beta chain was identified in a study of blood T cell repertoires in COVID-19 (dated by TCRdb to 2019 to 2021). With regard to the full study: The collaborator samples originated in the United States, Italy and Spain and spanned the acute and convalescent phases of COVID-19. The material from the prospective study consisted of cDNA or gDNA derived from T cells, B-cell-depleted T cells, or PBMCs. Subjects who had been exposed to COVID-19, were actively infected with it, or had recovered from it provided the deeply sampled blood TCRbeta repertoires that made up the dataset. The repertoires were released in a freely available public database intended as a resource for research on the immune response to SARS-CoV-2. The samples were drawn from two sources: the first 160 participants of the ongoing ImmuneRACE study, and 1,254 subjects contributed by 6 global collaborators. Nearly every sample came with metadata listing a de-identified subject ID, COVID-19 status, age in years and sex. Where available, HLA class I and class II types were taken from metadata supplied by the sample provider and were not determined by assay-based typing. Findings and caveats that apply to the study as a whole: The quantity of clinical and demographic metadata differed by source and by participant and was supplied without curation.

The immunoSEQ Assay, a bias-controlled multiplex PCR, was used to amplify TCRbeta CDR3 regions from genomic DNA. For the original study's pipeline: The number of nucleated cells in each sample was estimated from the amplification of reference gene primers within the assay. To quantify the absolute abundance of each unique TCRbeta CDR3 rearrangement, sequence reads were collapsed and filtered. Productive Simpson clonality was computed per sample as the square root of Simpson's diversity index over productive rearrangements. TCRdb stores this immuneACCESS table with in-frame sequences only. Part of the clones is absent; in the studies checked, under half of the shortfall reflects unresolved V genes, and no reason is known for the rest. V and J calls and clone size are as listed in that table; D and trimming were resolved from the DNA. The sample data list 400,000 to 450,000 clones, and approximately 90% of these were observed just once. 1% to 1.3% of the sample rests with the top ten.

This clone has just one count. There is no known antigen for this receptor. No base-level quality is on record; no much larger clone is a single base apart. The CDR3 contains 14 residues, cysteine and phenylalanine counted. The DNA shown is the 42-base CDR3, in frame from base 1. The V end gives up 5 bases and the J end 5 bases, leaving 9 bases in the junction not matched to a gene. The germline V gene encodes CDR1 MNHEY and CDR2 SMNVEV (reference sequence). Participants in the prospective study were enrolled through a virtual design, were aged about 18 to 100 years, and lived in 24 United States geographic areas. Cohort assignment in the prospective study relied on participant-reported clinical history from a screening survey and a study questionnaire. Recovered participants in ImmuneRACE Cohort 3 were defined as having two consecutive negative NP/OP PCR tests, clearance from a healthcare professional, or resolution of symptoms. Mobile phlebotomists in the prospective study collected whole blood, serum and a nasopharyngeal or oropharyngeal swab from every participant. Over an approximately 2-month period, participants in the prospective study had the option of providing additional blood draws and questionnaires. Blood samples from the prospective study were shipped frozen or at room temperature prior to DNA extraction.

The chain joins TRBV27 to TRBJ2-7, with 7 bases aligning to TRBD1. This TCR was sampled from a man aged 25 to 40 who had recovered from COVID-19. Sequences were obtained from PBMCs or T cells enriched from blood (not recorded which). CDR3 region: CASSSWDSWDEQYF. The DNA sequence is given as TGTGCCAGCAGTAGCTGGGACAGTTGGGACGAGCAGTACTTC.